This TCR beta chain emerged from a study of technical replicates of blood from a few donors. In this sample, this clone turned up once. Assay used: immunoSEQ multiplex PCR; TCRdb lists only in-frame clones, some missing. Here the sample spans nearly 80,000 clones, about 92% being singletons. With 5 bases clipped from V and 7 bases from J, the junction kept 11 bases outside the gene matches. The germline gives CDR1 SGHAT, CDR2 FQNNGV. The CDR3 spans 16 residues. The chain carries TRBV11-2 and TRBJ2-3; 11 bases map to TRBD2. The TCR originated in a human donor in good health. The sample comprised T cells isolated from PBMCs. The CDR3 coding sequence is TGTGCCAGCAGCCCGCTTAGCGGGAGGGAGGGGAATACGCAGTATTTT. It is translated as CASSPLSGREGNTQYF.